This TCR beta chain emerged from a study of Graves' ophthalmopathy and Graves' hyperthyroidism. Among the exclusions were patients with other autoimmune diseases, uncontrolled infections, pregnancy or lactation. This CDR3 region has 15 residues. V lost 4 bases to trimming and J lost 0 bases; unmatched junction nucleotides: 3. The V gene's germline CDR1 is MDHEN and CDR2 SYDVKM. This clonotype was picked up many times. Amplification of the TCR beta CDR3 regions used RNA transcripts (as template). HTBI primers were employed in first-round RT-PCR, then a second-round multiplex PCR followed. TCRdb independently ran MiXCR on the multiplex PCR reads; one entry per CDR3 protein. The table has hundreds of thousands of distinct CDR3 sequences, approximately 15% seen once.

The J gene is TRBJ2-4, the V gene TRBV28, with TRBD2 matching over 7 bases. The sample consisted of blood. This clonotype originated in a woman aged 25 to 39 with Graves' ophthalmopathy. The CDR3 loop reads CASSSGGLAKNIQYF. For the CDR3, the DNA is TGTGCCAGCAGTTCGGGAGGCCTAGCCAAAAACATTCAGTACTTC.